This T cell receptor beta chain appears in the sequencing data of a study of CD4 T cells in relation to SARS-CoV-2 and coronaviruses. Study as a whole: ViraFEST: approximately 10-day antigen culture of PBMCs, then TCR beta CDR3 sequencing. Controls used an HIV-1 Nef peptide pool or no peptide. Overall study results and limits: Each donor contributed either pre-pandemic or post-infection samples, not both.

The unexposed donors gave CD4+ T cells in 2011-2018, prior to COVID-19. CD4+ T cells were isolated from the cells after around 9 days of culture. Testing used SARS-CoV-2 S/N and four cold-coronavirus spikes on unexposed-donor CD4+ T cells, cells permitting. Repertoires were generated with immunoSEQ multiplex PCR, while TCRdb's copy carries only in-frame clones and drops some. The sample records about 20,000 clones, around three quarters being singletons. Notes on this clone: Its target is not known.

The sample comprised CD4+ T cells from PBMCs, cultured in vitro. The TCR was taken from a human donor in good health.

The CDR3 sequence is CASSFTGGVETQYF. The CDR3 DNA reads as TGCGCCAGCAGCTTTACAGGGGGTGTAGAGACCCAGTACTTC. The chain links TRBV5-1 to TRBJ2-5; 8 bases are shared with TRBD1. This CDR3 comprises 14 residues. Losses at the gene ends were 2 bases for V and 4 bases for J; bases not matched to a gene: 4. Germline CDR1 is SGHRS and CDR2 is YFSETQ.